This record looks at one T cell receptor (beta chain) sequence and its context. Its antigen is still unknown. Its ends do not fully match the called genes, so a read error is possible. Profiling relied on immunoSEQ multiplex PCR, and the TCRdb table lists in-frame clones only, not all of them. The sample has about 100,000 clones, around 89% seen once; the top ten hold approximately 0.16%. This sample is drawn from a study of OX40 agonist ivuxolimab in advanced cancers. The overall study: A male proportion of about 84% was recorded, with mean age around 64 years and range about 23 to 90. Study observations and caveats: CD4+ T cells averaged fewer expanded clones than CD8+ T cells.

The source was CD4+ or CD8+ T cells sorted from blood, collected in a trial of the OX40 agonist ivuxolimab. This TCR derives from an adult with an advanced solid tumor such as melanoma, head and neck, liver or kidney cancer.

The CDR3 DNA reads TGCGCCAGCAGCCAACCTACTAGCGGCAACTACAATGAGCGGTTCTTC. This translates into CASSQPTSGNYNERFF. This sequence joins TRBV4-1 and TRBJ2-1; TRBD2 matches 8 bases. The CDR3 is 16 amino acids. The germline V gene encodes CDR1 MGHRA and CDR2 YSYEKL.